This T cell receptor beta chain was identified in a study of memory CD4+ T cells and cytomegalovirus serostatus. Study summary: Healthy Belgian adult donors included under ten CMV-positive and fewer than 25 CMV-negative people.

Single viable CD3+CD4+CD8-CD45RO+ cells were sorted as the memory CD4+ T cells. Total CD4+ T cells were enriched by CD4 positive selection. V lost 0 bases and J lost 4, with 12 bases in between. Germline CDR1 and CDR2: SGHRS and YFSETQ. The CDR3 is 15 amino acids. Sequenced by immunoSEQ multiplex PCR; TCRdb stores in-frame clones only, minus some. The table records around 50,000 clones, about 81% of them present only once. The receptor comes from an adult in good health and CMV-seronegative. What was sequenced was memory CD4+ T cells from blood. V usage is TRBV5-1 and J usage is TRBJ2-3; a weak D match, TRBD1 (8 bases). The CDR3 spells CASSLAQGGADTQYF. The CDR3 DNA follows: TGCGCCAGCAGCTTGGCACAGGGGGGGGCAGATACGCAGTATTTT.